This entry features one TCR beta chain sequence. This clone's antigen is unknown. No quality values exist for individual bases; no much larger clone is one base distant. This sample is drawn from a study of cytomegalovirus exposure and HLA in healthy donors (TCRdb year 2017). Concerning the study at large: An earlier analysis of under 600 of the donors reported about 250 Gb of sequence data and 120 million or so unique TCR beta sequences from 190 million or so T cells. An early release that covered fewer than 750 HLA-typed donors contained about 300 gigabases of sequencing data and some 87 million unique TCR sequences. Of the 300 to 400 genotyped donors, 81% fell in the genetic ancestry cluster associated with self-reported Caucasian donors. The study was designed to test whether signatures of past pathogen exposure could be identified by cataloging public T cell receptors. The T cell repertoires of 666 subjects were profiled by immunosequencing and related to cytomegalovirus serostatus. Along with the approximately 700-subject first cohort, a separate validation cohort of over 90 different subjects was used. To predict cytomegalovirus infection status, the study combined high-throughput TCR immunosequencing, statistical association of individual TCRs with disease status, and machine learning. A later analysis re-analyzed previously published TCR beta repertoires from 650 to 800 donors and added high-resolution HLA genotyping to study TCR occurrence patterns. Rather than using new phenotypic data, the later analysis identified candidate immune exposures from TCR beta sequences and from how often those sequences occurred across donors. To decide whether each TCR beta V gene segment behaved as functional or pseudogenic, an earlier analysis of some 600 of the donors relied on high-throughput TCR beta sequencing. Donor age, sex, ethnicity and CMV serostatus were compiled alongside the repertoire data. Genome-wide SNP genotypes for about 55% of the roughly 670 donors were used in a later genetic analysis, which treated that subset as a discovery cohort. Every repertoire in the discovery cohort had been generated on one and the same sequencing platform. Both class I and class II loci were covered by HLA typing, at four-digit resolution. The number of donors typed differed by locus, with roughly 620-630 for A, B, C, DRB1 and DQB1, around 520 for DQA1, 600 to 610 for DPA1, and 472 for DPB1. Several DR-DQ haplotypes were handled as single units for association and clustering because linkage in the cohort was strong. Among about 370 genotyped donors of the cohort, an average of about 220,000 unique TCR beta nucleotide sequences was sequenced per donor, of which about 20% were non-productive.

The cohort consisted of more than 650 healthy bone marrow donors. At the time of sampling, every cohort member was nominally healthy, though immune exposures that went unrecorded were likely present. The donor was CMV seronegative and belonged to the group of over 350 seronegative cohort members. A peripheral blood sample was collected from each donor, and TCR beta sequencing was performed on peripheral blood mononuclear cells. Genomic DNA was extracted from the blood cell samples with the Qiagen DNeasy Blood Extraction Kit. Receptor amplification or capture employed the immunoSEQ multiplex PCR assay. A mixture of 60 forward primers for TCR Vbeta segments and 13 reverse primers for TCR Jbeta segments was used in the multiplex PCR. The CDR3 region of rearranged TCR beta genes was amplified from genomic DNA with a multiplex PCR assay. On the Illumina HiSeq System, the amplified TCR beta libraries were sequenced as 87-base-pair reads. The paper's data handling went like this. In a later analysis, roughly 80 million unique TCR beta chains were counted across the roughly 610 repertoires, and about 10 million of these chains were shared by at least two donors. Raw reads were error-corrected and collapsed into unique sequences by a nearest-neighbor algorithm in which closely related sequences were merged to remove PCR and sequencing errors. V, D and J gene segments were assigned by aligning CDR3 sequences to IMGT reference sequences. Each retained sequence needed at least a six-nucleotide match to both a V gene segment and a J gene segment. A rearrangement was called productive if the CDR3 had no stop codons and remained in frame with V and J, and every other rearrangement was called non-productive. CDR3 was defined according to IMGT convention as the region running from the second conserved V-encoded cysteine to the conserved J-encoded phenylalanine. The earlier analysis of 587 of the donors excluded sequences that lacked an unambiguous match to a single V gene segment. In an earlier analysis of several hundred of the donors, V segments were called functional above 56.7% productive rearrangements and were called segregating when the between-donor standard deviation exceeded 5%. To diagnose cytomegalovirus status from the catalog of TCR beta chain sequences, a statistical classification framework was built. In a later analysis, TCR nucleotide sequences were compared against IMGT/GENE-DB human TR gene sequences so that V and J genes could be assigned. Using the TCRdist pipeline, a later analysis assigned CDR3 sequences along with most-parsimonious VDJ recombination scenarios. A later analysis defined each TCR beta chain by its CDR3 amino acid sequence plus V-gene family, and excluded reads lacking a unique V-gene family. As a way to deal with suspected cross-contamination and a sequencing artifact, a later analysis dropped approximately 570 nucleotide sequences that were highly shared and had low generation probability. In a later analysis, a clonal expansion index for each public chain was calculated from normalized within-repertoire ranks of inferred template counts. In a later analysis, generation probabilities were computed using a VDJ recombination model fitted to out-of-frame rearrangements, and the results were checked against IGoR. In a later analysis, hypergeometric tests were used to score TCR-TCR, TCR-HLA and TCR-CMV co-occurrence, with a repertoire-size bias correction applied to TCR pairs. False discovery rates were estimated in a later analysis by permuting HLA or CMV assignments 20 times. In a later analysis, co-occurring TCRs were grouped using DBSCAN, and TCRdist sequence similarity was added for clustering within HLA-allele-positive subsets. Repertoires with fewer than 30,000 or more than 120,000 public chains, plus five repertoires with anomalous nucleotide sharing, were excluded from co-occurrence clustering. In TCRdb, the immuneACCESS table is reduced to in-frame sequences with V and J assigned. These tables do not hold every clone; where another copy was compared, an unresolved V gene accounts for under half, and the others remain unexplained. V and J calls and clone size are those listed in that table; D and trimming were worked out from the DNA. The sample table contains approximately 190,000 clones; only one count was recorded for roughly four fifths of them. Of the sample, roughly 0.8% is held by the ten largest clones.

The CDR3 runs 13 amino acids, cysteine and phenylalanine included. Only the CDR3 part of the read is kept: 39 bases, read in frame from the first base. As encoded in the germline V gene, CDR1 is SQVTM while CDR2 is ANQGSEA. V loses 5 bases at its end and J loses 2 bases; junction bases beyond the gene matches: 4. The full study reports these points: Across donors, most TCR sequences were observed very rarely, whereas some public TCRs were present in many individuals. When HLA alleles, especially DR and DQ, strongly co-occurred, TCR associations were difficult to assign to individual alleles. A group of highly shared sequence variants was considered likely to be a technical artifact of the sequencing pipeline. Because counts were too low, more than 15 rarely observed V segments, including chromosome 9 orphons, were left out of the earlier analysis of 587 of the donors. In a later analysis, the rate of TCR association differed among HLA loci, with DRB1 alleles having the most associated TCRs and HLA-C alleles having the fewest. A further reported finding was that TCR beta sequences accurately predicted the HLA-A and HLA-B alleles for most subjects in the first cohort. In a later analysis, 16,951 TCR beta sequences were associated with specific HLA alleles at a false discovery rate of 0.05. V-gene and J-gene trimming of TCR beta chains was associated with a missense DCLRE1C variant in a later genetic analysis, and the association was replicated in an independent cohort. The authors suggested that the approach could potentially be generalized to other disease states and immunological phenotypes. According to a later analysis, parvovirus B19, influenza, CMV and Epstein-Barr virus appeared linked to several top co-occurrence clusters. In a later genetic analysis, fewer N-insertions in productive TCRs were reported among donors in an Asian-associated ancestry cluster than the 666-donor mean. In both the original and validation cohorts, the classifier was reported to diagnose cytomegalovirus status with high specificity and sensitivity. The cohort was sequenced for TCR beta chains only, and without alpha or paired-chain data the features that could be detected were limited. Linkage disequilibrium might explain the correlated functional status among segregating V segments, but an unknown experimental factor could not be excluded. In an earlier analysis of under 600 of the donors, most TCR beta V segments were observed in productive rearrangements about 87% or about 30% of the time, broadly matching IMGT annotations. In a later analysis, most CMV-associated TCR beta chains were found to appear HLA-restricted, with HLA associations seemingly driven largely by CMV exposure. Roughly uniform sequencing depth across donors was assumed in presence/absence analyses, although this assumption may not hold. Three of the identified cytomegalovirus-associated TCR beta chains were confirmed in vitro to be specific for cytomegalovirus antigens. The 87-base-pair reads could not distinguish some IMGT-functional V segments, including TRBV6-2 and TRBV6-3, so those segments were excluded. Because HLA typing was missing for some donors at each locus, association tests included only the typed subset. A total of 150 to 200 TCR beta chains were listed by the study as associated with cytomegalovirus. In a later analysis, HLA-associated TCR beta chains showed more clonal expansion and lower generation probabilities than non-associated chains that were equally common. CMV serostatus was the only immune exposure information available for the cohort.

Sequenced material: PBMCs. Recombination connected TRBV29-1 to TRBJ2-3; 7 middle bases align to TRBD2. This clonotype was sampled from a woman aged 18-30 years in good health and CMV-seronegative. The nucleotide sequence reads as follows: TGCAGCGTTCGTGGGAGGGCCACAGATACGCAGTATTTT. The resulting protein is CSVRGRATDTQYF.